This T cell receptor beta chain was identified during a study of blood T cell repertoires in COVID-19. How the authors handled the data: Reference gene primer amplification gave estimated nucleated cell counts. This table comes from immunoSEQ multiplex PCR, and its TCRdb copy is limited to in-frame clones, with some not included. V and J calls and clone size are as listed in that table; D and trimming were resolved from the DNA. The sample lists 150,000 to 200,000 clones; over 80% were seen once. V trimming: 4 bases; J trimming: 9 bases; junction bases outside the gene matches: 10. The length of the CDR3 is 16 residues. Germline V CDR1 and CDR2: LGHDT, YNNKEL (reference sequence).

Sequencing was done on a sample of peripheral blood. This clonotype originated in a woman aged 70-85 years with acute or convalescent COVID-19. The chain joins TRBV3-1 (or the pseudogene TRBV3-2) to TRBJ2-1, with 12 nucleotides matching TRBD2. The CDR3 is CASSRPLAGGRSEQFF. DNA for the CDR3: TGTGCCAGCAGCCGACCTCTAGCGGGGGGGCGTAGTGAGCAGTTCTTC.